Sequencing of this TCR beta chain was carried out in a study of T-cell reconstitution after alpha-beta-depleted transplantation in children. V lost 2 bases, J lost 3 bases, and 13 bases stayed unmatched. The CDR3 has 18 residues. This clonotype was found a few times. Preparation of the TCRbeta library involved a method that used unique molecular identifiers. TCRdb itself ran the PCR reads through MiXCR, one entry per CDR3 protein. Of over 200,000 distinct CDR3 sequences in the sample, about 9.5% were seen once. The rearrangement joins TRBV12-3 or TRBV12-4 to TRBJ1-1; 9 positions agree with TRBD1. This TCR derives from a human donor who donated a stem cell graft to a child with acute lymphoblastic leukemia. Sample: PBMCs from the stem cell graft donor, taken from the stem cell graft. The CDR3: CASSLRFRPGQGDTEAFF. The CDR3 nucleotides read TGTGCCAGCAGTTTAAGATTCCGTCCGGGACAGGGAGACACTGAAGCTTTCTTT.